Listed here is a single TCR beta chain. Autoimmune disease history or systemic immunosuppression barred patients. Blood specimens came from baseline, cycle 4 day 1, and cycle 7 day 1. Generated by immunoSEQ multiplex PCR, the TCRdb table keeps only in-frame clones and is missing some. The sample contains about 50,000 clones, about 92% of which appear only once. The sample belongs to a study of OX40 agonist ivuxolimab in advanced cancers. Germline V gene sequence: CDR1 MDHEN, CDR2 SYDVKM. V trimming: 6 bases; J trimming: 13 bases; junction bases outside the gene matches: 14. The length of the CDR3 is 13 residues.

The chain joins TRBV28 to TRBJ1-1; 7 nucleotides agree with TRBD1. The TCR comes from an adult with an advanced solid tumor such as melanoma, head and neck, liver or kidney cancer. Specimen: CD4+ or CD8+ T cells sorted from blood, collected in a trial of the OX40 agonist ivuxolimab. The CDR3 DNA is TGTGCCAGCAGCTTAGGGGGCGCTCCGGATAATTTCTTT. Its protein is CASSLGGAPDNFF. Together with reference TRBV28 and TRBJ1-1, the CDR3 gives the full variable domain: DVKVTQSSRYLVKRTGEKVFLECVQDMDHENMFWYRQDPGLGLRLIYFSYDVKMKEKGDIPEGYSVSREKKERFSLILESASTNQTSMYLCASSLGGAPDNFFGQGTRLTVV.